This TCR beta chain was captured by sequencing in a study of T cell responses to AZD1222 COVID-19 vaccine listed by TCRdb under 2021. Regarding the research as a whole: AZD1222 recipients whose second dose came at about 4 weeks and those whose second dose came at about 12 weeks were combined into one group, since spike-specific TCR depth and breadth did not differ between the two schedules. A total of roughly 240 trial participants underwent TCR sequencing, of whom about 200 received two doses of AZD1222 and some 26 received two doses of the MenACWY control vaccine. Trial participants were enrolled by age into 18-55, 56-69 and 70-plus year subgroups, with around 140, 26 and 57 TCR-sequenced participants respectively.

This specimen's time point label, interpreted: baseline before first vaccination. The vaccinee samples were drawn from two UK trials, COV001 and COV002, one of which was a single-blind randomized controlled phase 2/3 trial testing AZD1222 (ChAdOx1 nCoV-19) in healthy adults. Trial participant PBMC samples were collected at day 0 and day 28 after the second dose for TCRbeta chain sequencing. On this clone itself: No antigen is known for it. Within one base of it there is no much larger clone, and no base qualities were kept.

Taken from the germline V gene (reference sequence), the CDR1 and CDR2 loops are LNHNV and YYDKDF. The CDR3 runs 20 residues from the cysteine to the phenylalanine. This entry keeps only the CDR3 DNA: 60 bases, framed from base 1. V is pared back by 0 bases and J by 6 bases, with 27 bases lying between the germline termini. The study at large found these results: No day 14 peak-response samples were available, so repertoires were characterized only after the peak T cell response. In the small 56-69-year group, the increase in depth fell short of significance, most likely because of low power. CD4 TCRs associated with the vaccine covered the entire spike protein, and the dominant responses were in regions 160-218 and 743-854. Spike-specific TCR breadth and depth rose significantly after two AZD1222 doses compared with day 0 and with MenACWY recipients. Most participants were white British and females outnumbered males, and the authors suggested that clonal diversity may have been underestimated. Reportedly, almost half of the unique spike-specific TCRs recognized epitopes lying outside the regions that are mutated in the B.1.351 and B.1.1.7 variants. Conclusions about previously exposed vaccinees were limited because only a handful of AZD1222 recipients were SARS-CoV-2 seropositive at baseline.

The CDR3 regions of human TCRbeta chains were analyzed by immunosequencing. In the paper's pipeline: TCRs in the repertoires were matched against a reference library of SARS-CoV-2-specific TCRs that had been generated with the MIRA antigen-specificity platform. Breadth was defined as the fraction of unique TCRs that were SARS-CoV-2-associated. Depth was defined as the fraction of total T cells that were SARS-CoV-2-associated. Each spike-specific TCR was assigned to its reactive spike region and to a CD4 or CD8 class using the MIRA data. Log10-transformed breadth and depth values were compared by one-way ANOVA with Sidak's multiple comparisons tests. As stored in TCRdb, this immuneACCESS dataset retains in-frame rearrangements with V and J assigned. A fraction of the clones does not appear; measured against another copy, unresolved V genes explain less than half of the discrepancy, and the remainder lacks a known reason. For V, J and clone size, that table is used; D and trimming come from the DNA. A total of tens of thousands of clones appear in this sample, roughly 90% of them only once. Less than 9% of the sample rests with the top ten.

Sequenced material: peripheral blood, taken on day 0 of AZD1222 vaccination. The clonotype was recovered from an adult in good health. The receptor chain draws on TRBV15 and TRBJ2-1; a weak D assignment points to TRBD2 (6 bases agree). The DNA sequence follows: TGTGCCACCAGCAGAGATACTGGAAGTTGGCGGGGACGTATTTCCAATGAGCAGTTCTTC. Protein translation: CATSRDTGSWRGRISNEQFF.